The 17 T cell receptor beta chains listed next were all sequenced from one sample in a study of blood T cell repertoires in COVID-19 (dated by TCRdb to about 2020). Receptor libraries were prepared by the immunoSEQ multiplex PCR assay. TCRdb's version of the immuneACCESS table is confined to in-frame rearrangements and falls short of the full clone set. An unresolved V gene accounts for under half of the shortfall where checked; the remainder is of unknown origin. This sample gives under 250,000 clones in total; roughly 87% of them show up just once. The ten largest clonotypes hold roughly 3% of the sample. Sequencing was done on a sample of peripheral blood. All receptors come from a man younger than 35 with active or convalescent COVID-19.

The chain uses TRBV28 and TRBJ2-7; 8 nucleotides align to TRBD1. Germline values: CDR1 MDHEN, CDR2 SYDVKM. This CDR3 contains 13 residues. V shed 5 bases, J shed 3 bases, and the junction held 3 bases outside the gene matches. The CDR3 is CASSRTGYYEQYF. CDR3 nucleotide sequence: TGTGCCAGCAGTCGGACAGGGTACTACGAGCAGTACTTC.

CDR3 in DNA: TGCGCCAGCAGCTTCGAAACAGGGAGCTTTAACTATGGCTACACCTTC. Translation: CASSFETGSFNYGYTF. The rearrangement joins TRBV5-1 to TRBJ1-2, with D perhaps matching TRBD1 (6 bases). Deletions cut 2 bases from V and 1 base from J, with 15 bases between. Per germline, CDR1 SGHRS and CDR2 YFSETQ. CDR3 length: 16 residues.

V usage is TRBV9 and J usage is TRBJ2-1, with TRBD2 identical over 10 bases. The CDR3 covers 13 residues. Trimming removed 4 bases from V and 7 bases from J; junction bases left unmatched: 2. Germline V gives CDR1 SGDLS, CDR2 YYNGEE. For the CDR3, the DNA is TGTGCCAGCAGCTTGACTAGCGGGAATGAGCAGTTCTTC. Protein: CASSLTSGNEQFF.

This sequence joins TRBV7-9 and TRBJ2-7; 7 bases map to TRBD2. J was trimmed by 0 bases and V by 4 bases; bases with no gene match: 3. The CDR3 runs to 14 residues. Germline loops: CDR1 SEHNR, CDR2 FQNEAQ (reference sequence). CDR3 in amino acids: CASSWGGDSYEQYF. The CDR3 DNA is TGTGCCAGCAGCTGGGGGGGGGACTCCTACGAGCAGTACTTC.

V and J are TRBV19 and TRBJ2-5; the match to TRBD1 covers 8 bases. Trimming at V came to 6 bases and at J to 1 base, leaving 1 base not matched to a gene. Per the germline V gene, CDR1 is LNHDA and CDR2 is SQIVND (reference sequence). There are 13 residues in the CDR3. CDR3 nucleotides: TGTGCCAGTAGCGGGACAGGCCAAGAGACCCAGTACTTC. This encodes CASSGTGQETQYF.

For the CDR3, the DNA is TGTGCCACCAGCAGAGATCGGGGACAGGGTCGTGAAGCTTTCTTT. It is translated as CATSRDRGQGREAFF. The chain carries TRBV15 and TRBJ1-1, with 9 bases identical to TRBD1. The CDR3 spans 15 residues. The trim removed 0 bases at V and 7 bases at J, leaving 6 bases unmatched. CDR1 and CDR2 from the germline V gene are LNHNV and YYDKDF (reference sequence).

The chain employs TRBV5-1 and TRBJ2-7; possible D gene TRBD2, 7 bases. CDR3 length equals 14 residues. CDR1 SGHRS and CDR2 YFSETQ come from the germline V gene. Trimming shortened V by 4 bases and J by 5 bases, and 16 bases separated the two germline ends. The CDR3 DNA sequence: TGCGCCAGCAGCCGGCGGGCGGGGGCCGACGAGCAGTACTTC. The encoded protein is CASSRRAGADEQYF.

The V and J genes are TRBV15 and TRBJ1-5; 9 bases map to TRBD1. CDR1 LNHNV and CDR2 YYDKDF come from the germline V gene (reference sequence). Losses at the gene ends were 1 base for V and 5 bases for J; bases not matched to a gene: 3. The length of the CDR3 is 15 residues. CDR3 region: CATSRGDREDQPQHF. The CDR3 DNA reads TGTGCCACCAGCAGAGGGGACAGGGAAGATCAGCCCCAGCATTTT.

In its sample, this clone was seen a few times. The CDR3 protein is CASRWDSKNQPQHF. The CDR3 DNA reads TGTGCCAGTAGATGGGACAGCAAGAATCAGCCCCAGCATTTT. The rearrangement joins TRBV19 to TRBJ1-5, with TRBD1 identical over 7 bases. Germline V gene sequence: CDR1 LNHDA, CDR2 SQIVND (reference sequence). This CDR3 has 14 amino acids. V lost 6 bases, J lost 4 bases, and 6 bases stayed unmatched.

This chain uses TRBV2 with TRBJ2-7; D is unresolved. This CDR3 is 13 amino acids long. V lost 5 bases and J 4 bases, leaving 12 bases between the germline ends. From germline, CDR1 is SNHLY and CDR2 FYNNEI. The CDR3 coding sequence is TGTGCCAGCAGTCAGGCGACCCTATACGAGCAGTACTTC. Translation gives CASSQATLYEQYF.

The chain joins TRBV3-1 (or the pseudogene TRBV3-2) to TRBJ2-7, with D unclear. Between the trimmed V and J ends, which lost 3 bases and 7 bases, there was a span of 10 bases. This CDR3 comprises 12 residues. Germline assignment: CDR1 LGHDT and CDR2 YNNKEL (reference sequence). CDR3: CASSQGVSEQYF. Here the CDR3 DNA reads TGTGCCAGCAGCCAGGGCGTCTCAGAGCAGTACTTC.

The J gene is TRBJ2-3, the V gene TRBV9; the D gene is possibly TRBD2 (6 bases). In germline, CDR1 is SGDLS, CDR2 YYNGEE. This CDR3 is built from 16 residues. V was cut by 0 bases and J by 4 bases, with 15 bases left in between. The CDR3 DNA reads TGTGCCAGCAGCGTAGAGGGGCTAGCGAGGGCAGATACGCAGTATTTT. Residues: CASSVEGLARADTQYF.

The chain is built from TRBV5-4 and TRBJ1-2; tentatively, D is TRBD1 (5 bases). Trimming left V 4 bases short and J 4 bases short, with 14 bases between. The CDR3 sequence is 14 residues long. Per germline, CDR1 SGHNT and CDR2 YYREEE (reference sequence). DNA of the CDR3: TGTGCCAGCAGCATAAGACAGAAGGTCTATGGCTACACCTTC. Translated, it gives CASSIRQKVYGYTF.

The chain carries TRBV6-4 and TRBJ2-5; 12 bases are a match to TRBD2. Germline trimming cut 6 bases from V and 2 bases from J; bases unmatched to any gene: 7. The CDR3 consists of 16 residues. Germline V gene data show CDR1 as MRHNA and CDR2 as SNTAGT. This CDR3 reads CASSPGTSGFQETQYF. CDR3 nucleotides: TGTGCCAGCAGCCCCGGGACTAGCGGGTTTCAAGAGACCCAGTACTTC.

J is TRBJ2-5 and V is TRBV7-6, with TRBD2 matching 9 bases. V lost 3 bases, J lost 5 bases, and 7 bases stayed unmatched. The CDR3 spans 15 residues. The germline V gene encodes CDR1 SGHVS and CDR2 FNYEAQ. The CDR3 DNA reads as TGTGCCAGCAGCTTGGGTAGCGGGAGAGCCGAGACCCAGTACTTC. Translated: CASSLGSGRAETQYF.

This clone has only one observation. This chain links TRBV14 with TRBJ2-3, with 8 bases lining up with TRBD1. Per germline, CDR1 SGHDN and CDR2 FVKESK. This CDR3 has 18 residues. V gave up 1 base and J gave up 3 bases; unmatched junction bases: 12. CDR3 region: CASSQATLTGARTDTQYF. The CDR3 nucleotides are TGTGCCAGCAGCCAAGCGACCTTGACAGGGGCTAGGACAGATACGCAGTATTTT.

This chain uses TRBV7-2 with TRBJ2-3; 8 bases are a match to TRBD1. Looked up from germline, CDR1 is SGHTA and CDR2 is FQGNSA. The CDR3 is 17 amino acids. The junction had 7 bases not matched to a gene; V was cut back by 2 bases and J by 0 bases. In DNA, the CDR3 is TGTGCCAGCAGCTTATGGGGTGGGACAGGTAGCACAGATACGCAGTATTTT. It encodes CASSLWGGTGSTDTQYF.